This TCR beta chain came from a study of regulatory T cells in long-lasting Graves disease. For the study at large: Disease was considered persistent Graves' disease after over 5 years of antithyroid drugs (with positive TSH receptor antibodies).

This clonotype came up a few times. Its antigen is not identified. Study-wide points: The number of shared public clonotypes was higher in persistent patients (around 2,700) than new patients (under 1,000).

To make TCR beta libraries, researchers used iRepertoire HTBI primers and Arm-PCR of CDR3 regions. One entry per CDR3 protein results from TCRdb running MiXCR on the multiplex PCR reads. The sample shows hundreds of thousands of distinct CDR3 sequences, around a fifth of them seen only once. Time point defined: persistent/refractory GD, antithyroid drugs over 5 years with positive TRAb. The TCR library used RNA extracted from PBMCs. The germline CDR1 and CDR2 sequences are SGHTA and FQGTGA. The CDR3 sequence is 15 residues long. V shed 5 bases and J shed 1 base, with 12 bases lying between them. This receptor was identified in a female donor with Graves disease. This sample comprised peripheral blood mononuclear cells (PBMCs), obtained when the disease was refractory, from a patient treated with antithyroid drugs. The J gene is TRBJ2-1, the V gene TRBV7-3; a weak D match, TRBD1 (8 bases). CDR3 sequence: CASSAQGGSYNEQFF. CDR3 nucleotide sequence: TGTGCCAGCAGCGCACAGGGGGGGTCCTACAATGAGCAGTTCTTC.